These 2 T cell receptor beta chains originate from one sample sequenced in a study of T cell repertoires in cytomegalovirus infection (dated by TCRdb to the late 2010s). Read against the paper, the sample's treatment or condition label means: in vitro stimulation with specific CMV peptide epitopes to enrich CMV-specific T cells. Instrument used: Illumina HiSeq 1500. Using fastp trimming at Q25 and MiXCR clonotype assembly, TCRdb reanalyzed the public sequencing data and kept in-frame beta chains. Every distinct CDR3 protein forms one entry, paired with its most common genes and DNA. The sample yields hundreds of thousands of distinct CDR3 sequences; around 30% were counted once. The ten largest clones represent 15% to 20% of the sample. Their specific antigens are unknown. The input for sequencing was cultured PBMCs, taken from culture after CMV antigen stimulation. The source of these receptors is a human donor in good health (CMV status not recorded). Some clones in this sample may be carry-over from other donors' samples.

This clonotype turned up a few times. The chain recombines TRBV5-1 with TRBJ1-3; D remains ambiguous. This CDR3 has 13 residues. The germline CDR1 and CDR2 sequences are SGHRS and YFSETQ. Trimming cost V 1 base and J 2 bases, with 4 bases left between them. The CDR3 DNA follows: TGCGCCAGCAGCTTGTCCCCTGGAAACACCATATATTTT. This codes for CASSLSPGNTIYF. Full variable domain (rest looked up from reference TRBV5-1 and TRBJ1-3): KAGVTQTPRYLIKTRGQQVTLSCSPISGHRSVSWYQQTPGQGLQFLFEYFSETQRNKGNFPGRFSGRQFSNSRSEMNVSTLELGDSALYLCASSLSPGNTIYFGEGSWLTVV.

This clonotype was detected a few times. V gene TRBV4-1 combines with J gene TRBJ1-4; D is unresolved. The V end was cut by 1 base, the J end by 5 bases, with 17 bases between. The CDR3 spans 17 residues. CDR1 is MGHRA and CDR2 is YSYEKL in the germline V gene. This CDR3 is CASSQVEHLGRNEKLFF. The CDR3 region has the DNA TGCGCCAGCAGCCAAGTAGAACACCTAGGACGAAATGAAAAACTGTTTTTT.